This TCR beta chain was captured by sequencing in a study of CD8+ T cells in alopecia areata. General study results and limits: Clonality exceeded that of normal scalp in lesional scalp, most notably in alopecia totalis/universalis.

About this clone itself: Its specificity is unknown.

The sequencing template was cDNA reverse transcribed from extracted RNA. Clones were sequenced by immunoSEQ multiplex PCR, and TCRdb holds only the in-frame ones, with some missing. The sample lists more than 150,000 clones, 50% to 60% seen once, with roughly 14% in the top ten. The germline gives CDR1 SNHLY, CDR2 FYNNEI. The ends were cut back, 3 bases at V and 7 bases at J, with 15 bases in the middle. This CDR3 region has 14 residues. The gene calls are TRBV2 and TRBJ2-5, with D possibly called TRBD1 or TRBD2 (6 bases each). The sample here was CD4+ T cells sorted from blood, taken at week 0. The receptor was derived from a human donor with alopecia areata. In DNA, the CDR3 is TGTGCCAGCAGTGAGGAAAGGGGGGCAGGGACCCAGTACTTC. Amino acid sequence: CASSEERGAGTQYF.